This T cell receptor (beta chain) was profiled in a study of B cell selection in AIRE deficiency. Study observations and caveats: With only TCRbeta sequenced, less than 45% of shared healthy Treg sequences overlapped Tconv. In TCRBV usage, CDR3 length and diversity, patient Tconv and Treg cells matched healthy donors.

Sorting defined conventional CD4 T cells as CD4+CD127+. This clone has a single count. What it recognizes is unknown. Original handling: Approximately 99,000 patient and roughly 150,000 healthy donor in-frame TCRbeta sequences came from conventional T cells. TCRdb keeps only in-frame clones here, not all; method: immunoSEQ multiplex PCR. V and J calls and clone size are given by that table; D and trimming were obtained from the DNA. This sample yields 20,000 to 30,000 clones, of which roughly 95% are seen a single time; roughly 0.2% belongs to the top ten. The CDR3 loop spans 14 amino acids. After removal of 1 base from V and 9 bases from J, the junction contained 5 bases not matched to a gene. Germline V gene data show CDR1 as MNHNY and CDR2 as SVGAGI (reference sequence).

The receptor's source is a human donor in good health. The chain links TRBV6-6 to TRBJ2-7; 11 bases are a match to TRBD1. The sequenced sample was CD4+CD127+ conventional T cells sorted from PBMCs. The CDR3 nucleotides read TGTGCCAGCAGTTACTTCGGACAGGGGGCAGTGCAGTACTTC. Translation: CASSYFGQGAVQYF.